These 18 T cell receptor beta chains originate from one sample sequenced in a study of cytomegalovirus exposure and HLA in healthy donors (dated by TCRdb to about 2017). The library was produced with the immunoSEQ multiplex PCR assay. A mixture of 60 forward primers for TCR Vbeta segments and 13 reverse primers for TCR Jbeta segments was used in the multiplex PCR. TCRdb retrieved this table from immuneACCESS and kept in-frame rearrangements only. Not all clones are present; in checked studies, unresolved V genes account for under half, and no reason is known for the remainder. The sample table lists roughly 150,000 clones, approximately 81% of them with a count of one. 1.3% of the sample belongs to the ten largest clones. Material: PBMCs. The receptors here all came from a man over 45 in good health and CMV-seropositive.

This clone has just one count. The CDR3 DNA reads TGTGCCAGCAGCCGACAGACGAGCGTTACCGGGGAGCTGTTTTTT. Amino acid sequence: CASSRQTSVTGELFF. This chain connects TRBV14 to TRBJ2-2, with D possibly matching TRBD1 (5 bases). The length of the CDR3 is 15 residues. V was pared by 4 bases and J by 5 bases, with 14 bases between. Germline CDR1 is SGHDN and CDR2 is FVKESK.

The V gene is TRBV2, the J gene TRBJ1-5, with 9 bases lining up with TRBD1. CDR1 and CDR2 from the germline V gene are SNHLY and FYNNEI. V lost 5 bases and J lost 2; bases outside the gene matches: 1. This CDR3 is built from 14 residues. CDR3 DNA: TGTGCCAGCAGTCGGACAGGGGGCAATCAGCCCCAGCATTTT. Its protein product is CASSRTGGNQPQHF.

The V and J genes are TRBV4-3 and TRBJ2-3, with 7 bases matching TRBD2. The V segment lost 3 bases and the J segment 1 base; nucleotides outside the gene matches: 19. Germline assignment: CDR1 LGHNA and CDR2 YSLEER. The CDR3 loop spans 20 amino acids. CDR3 sequence (DNA): TGCGCCAGCAGCCAGAGGTGGGCAGGGCCCGCGGGAGAAGGCACAGATACGCAGTATTTT. Its protein is CASSQRWAGPAGEGTDTQYF.

This clone is a singleton in its sample. This chain links TRBV28 with TRBJ1-2; D not resolved. The CDR3 extends over 13 amino acids. V lost 6 bases, J lost 3 bases, and 11 bases lay in between. Germline CDR1 MDHEN, CDR2 SYDVKM. The DNA for the CDR3 is TGTGCCAGCAGCCAGTCGAGGCACTATGGCTACACCTTC. It encodes CASSQSRHYGYTF.

The V call is TRBV29-1, the J call TRBJ1-4, with TRBD1 identical over 8 bases. Germline V CDR1 and CDR2: SQVTM, ANQGSEA. After removal of 4 bases from V and 4 bases from J, the junction contained 5 bases not matched to a gene. The CDR3 sequence is 14 residues long. The CDR3 sequence is CSVALTGVNEKLFF. The DNA for the CDR3 is TGCAGCGTTGCCTTGACAGGGGTTAATGAAAAACTGTTTTTT.

The chain is built from TRBV2 and TRBJ2-1, with 8 positions matching TRBD2. J gave up 9 bases and V 6 bases, and 16 bases lay outside the gene matches. The germline V gene has CDR1 SNHLY and CDR2 FYNNEI. The CDR3 extends over 16 amino acids. CDR3 amino acids: CASSQLQAGGLREQFF. CDR3 coding DNA: TGTGCCAGCAGCCAACTCCAGGCGGGGGGCCTGCGTGAGCAGTTCTTC.

This clone showed up just a few times. The chain combines TRBV18 with TRBJ1-1; the D is unclear. The ends were cut back, 0 bases at V and 10 bases at J, with 15 bases in the middle. The CDR3 sequence is 14 residues long. Germline V gene lookup returns CDR1 KGHSH and CDR2 LQKENI. The CDR3 protein is CASSPPVYEGRAFF. CDR3 nucleotides: TGTGCCAGCTCACCACCAGTCTATGAAGGGAGAGCTTTCTTT.

The rearrangement joins TRBV25-1 to TRBJ2-7; D perhaps matches TRBD1 (6 bases). V was clipped by 4 bases and J by 2 bases, with 12 bases between them. The CDR3 is made up of 14 amino acids. Germline CDR1 MGHDK, CDR2 SYGVNS. In DNA, the CDR3 is TGTGCCAGCAGTGCCAGGGGTAGGACCTACGAGCAGTACTTC. As protein: CASSARGRTYEQYF.

V usage is TRBV19 and J usage is TRBJ2-5, with 13 bases that match TRBD2. Germline V gene sequence: CDR1 LNHDA, CDR2 SQIVND (reference sequence). The CDR3 extends over 16 amino acids. V was clipped by 7 bases and J by 1 base; unmatched bases: 6. The CDR3 DNA reads as TGTGCCAGTAATACTGGACTAGCGGGAGTCCAAGAGACCCAGTACTTC. It specifies CASNTGLAGVQETQYF. Variable domain in full (rest from reference TRBV19 and TRBJ2-5): DGGITQSPKYLFRKEGQNVTLSCEQNLNHDAMYWYRQDPGQGLRLIYYSQIVNDFQKGDIAEGYSVSREKKESFPLTVTSAQKNPTAFYLCASNTGLAGVQETQYFGPGTRLLVL.

CDR3 bases: TGTGCCAGCAGCGTCGTGACCCAAGGGGGAGAGACCCAGTACTTC. This encodes CASSVVTQGGETQYF. V is TRBV9 and J is TRBJ2-5, with a weak D call TRBD1 (6 bases). V lost 2 bases and J 4 bases, leaving 15 bases between the germline ends. CDR1 and CDR2 from the germline V gene are SGDLS and YYNGEE. CDR3 size: 15 residues.

This chain connects TRBV7-6 to TRBJ2-7; D unresolved. The V gene's germline CDR1 is SGHVS and CDR2 FNYEAQ. The CDR3 runs to 13 residues. With 8 bases removed from V and 3 bases from J, the gap between germline ends came to 14 bases. In DNA, the CDR3 is TGTGCCAGCTCGGAGATTACTAACTACGAGCAGTACTTC. Residues: CASSEITNYEQYF.

V and J are TRBV5-1 and TRBJ1-4, with D unclear. CDR3 size: 13 residues. CDR1 is SGHRS, CDR2 YFSETQ, per germline. Deletions cut 0 bases from V and 8 bases from J, with 8 bases between. CDR3 DNA: TGCGCCAGCAGCTTGGTTTCGGGGGAAAAACTGTTTTTT. As protein: CASSLVSGEKLFF.

V is TRBV15 and J is TRBJ2-7, with 9 positions matching TRBD1. Germline lookup yields CDR1 LNHNV and CDR2 YYDKDF (reference sequence). V dropped 0 bases and J dropped 3; count of bases not matched to a gene: 3. The CDR3 runs to 15 residues. The CDR3 protein is CATSRDTGGVYEQYF. The CDR3 nucleotides are TGTGCCACCAGCAGAGATACAGGGGGCGTCTACGAGCAGTACTTC. The full variable domain, with the rest looked up from reference TRBV15 and TRBJ2-7, is DAMVIQNPRYQVTQFGKPVTLSCSQTLNHNVMYWYQQKSSQAPKLLFHYYDKDFNNEADTPDNFQSRRPNTSFCFLDIRSPGLGDTAMYLCATSRDTGGVYEQYFGPGTRLTVT.

The V and J genes are TRBV4-3 and TRBJ1-5; 7 bases match TRBD1. J was trimmed by 7 bases and V by 4 bases; bases with no gene match: 10. Germline CDR1 is LGHNA and CDR2 is YSLEER. The CDR3 runs to 15 residues. In nucleotides, the CDR3 is TGCGCCAGCAGCCCTCCGACAGGGCGGCGGCAGCCCCAGCATTTT. Residues: CASSPPTGRRQPQHF.

V gene TRBV5-1 combines with J gene TRBJ2-5, with D possibly TRBD2 on 5 matching bases. From germline, CDR1 is SGHRS and CDR2 YFSETQ. Trimming shortened V by 1 base and J by 2 bases, and 6 bases separated the two germline ends. The length of the CDR3 is 13 residues. In DNA, the CDR3 is TGCGCCAGCAGCTTGCGAGGGCAAGAGACCCAGTACTTC. This sequence encodes CASSLRGQETQYF.

The chain carries TRBV29-1 and TRBJ1-1, with 7 bases fitting TRBD1. Germline V CDR1 and CDR2: SQVTM, ANQGSEA. V shed 1 base, J shed 2 bases, and the junction held 1 base outside the gene matches. The CDR3 runs 13 residues. This chain's CDR3 is CSVEGQGNTEAFF. CDR3 bases: TGCAGCGTTGAAGGACAGGGTAACACTGAAGCTTTCTTT. Combining the CDR3 with reference TRBV29-1 and TRBJ1-1 gives the whole variable domain SAVISQKPSRDICQRGTSLTIQCQVDSQVTMMFWYRQQPGQSLTLIATANQGSEATYESGFVIDKFPISRPNLTFSTLTVSNMSPEDSSIYLCSVEGQGNTEAFFGQGTRLTVV.

In this sample, this clone turned up once. This rearrangement joins TRBV2 to TRBJ1-5; the match to TRBD1 covers 7 bases. Germline CDR1 SNHLY, CDR2 FYNNEI. The junction had 5 bases not matched to a gene; V was cut back by 9 bases and J by 0 bases. CDR3 length: 14 amino acids. This chain's CDR3 is CASKTGISNQPQHF. The CDR3 nucleotides are TGTGCCAGTAAGACAGGGATTAGCAATCAGCCCCAGCATTTT.

This sequence joins TRBV5-4 and TRBJ1-1; no reliable D call. Deletions cut 0 bases from V and 3 bases from J, with 9 bases between. CDR1 is SGHNT and CDR2 is YYREEE in the germline V gene (reference sequence). This CDR3 is 14 amino acids long. The chain's CDR3 is CASSLASRDTEAFF. The CDR3 DNA follows: TGTGCCAGCAGCTTGGCGTCGAGGGACACTGAAGCTTTCTTT.